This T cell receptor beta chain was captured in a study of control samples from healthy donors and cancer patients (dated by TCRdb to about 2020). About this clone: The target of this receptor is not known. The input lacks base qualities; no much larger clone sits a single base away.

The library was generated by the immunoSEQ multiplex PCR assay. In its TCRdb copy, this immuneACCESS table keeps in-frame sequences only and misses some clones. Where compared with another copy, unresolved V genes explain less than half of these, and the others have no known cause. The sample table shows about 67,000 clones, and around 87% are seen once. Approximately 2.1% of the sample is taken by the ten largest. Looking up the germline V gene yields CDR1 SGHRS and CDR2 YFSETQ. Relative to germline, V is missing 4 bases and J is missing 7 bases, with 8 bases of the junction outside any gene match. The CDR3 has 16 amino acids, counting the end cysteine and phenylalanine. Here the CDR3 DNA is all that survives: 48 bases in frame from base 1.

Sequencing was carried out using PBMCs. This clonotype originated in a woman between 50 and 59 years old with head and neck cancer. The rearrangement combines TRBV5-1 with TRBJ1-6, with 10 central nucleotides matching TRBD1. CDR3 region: CASSEGQGLLNSPLHF. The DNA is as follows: TGCGCCAGCAGCGAGGGACAGGGGCTTTTAAATTCACCCCTCCACTTT.